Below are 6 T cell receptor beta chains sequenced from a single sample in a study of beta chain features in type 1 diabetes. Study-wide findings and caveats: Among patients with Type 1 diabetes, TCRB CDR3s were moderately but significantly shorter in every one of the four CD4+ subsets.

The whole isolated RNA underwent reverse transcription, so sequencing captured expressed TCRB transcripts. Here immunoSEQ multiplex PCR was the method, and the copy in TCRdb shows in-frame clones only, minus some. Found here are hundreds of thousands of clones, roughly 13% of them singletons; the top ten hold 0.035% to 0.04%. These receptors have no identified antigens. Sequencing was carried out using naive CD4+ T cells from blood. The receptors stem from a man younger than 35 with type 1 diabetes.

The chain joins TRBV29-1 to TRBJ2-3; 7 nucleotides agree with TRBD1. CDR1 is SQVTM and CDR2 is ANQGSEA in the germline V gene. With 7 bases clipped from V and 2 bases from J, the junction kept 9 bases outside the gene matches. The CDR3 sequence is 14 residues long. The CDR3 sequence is CSARRGLATDTQYF. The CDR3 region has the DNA TGCAGCGCCCGAAGGGGGCTAGCCACAGATACGCAGTATTTT.

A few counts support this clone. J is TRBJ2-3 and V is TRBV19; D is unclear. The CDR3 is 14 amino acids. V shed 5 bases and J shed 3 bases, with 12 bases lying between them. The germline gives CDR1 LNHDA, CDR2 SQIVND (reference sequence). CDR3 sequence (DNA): TGTGCCAGTAGTTACCAGACTGGGACAGATACGCAGTATTTT. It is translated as CASSYQTGTDTQYF.

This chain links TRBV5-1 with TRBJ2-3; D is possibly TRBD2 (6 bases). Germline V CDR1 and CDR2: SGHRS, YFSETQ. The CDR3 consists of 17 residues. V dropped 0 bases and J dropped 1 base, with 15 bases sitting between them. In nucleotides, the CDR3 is TGCGCCAGCAGCTTGGAACTCTCCGGGAGTGGCACAGATACGCAGTATTTT. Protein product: CASSLELSGSGTDTQYF.

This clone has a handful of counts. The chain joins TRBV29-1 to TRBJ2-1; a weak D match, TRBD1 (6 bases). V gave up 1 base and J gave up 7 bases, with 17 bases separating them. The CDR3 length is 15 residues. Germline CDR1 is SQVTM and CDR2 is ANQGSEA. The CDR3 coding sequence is TGCAGCGTTGAAGCCACAGGGTTGGGTGAAAATGAGCAGTTCTTC. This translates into CSVEATGLGENEQFF.

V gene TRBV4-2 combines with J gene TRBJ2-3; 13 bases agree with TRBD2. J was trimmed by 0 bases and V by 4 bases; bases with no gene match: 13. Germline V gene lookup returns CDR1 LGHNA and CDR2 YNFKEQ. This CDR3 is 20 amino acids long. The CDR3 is CASSPQLAGGVLTSTDTQYF. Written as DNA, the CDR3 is TGTGCCAGCAGCCCCCAACTAGCGGGGGGGGTCCTAACTAGCACAGATACGCAGTATTTT.

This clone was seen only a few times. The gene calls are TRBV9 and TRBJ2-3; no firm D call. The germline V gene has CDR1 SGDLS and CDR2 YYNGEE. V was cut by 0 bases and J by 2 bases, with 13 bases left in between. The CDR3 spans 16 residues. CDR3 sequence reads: CASSVGGQISTDTQYF. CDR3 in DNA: TGTGCCAGCAGCGTAGGGGGTCAAATCTCCACAGATACGCAGTATTTT.